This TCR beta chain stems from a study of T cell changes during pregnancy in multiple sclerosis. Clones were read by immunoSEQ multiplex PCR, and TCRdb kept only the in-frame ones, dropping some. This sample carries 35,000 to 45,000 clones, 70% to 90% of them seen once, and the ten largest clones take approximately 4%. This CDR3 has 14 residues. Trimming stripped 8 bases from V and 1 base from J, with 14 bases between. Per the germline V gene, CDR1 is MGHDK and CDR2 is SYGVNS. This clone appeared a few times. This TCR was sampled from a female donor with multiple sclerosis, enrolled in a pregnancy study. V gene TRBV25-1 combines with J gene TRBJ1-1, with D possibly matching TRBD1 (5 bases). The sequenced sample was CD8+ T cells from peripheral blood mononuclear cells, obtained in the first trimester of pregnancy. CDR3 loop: CASLGGLTNTEAFF. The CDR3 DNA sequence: TGTGCCAGCCTGGGGGGACTTACGAACACTGAAGCTTTCTTT.